This entry describes one T cell receptor beta chain. What antigen it recognizes has not been identified. Per-base qualities were not stored, and no clone one base away is much larger. Measured from the cysteine to the phenylalanine, the CDR3 is 14 residues long. The sequence is cut down to CDR3 DNA, 42 bases in frame from base 1. CDR1 and CDR2, looked up from the germline V gene, are MDHEN and SYDVKM. V is cut back by 10 bases and J by 2 bases, with 6 bases in the junction unmatched. The sample comes from a study of vaccination and CD4 T cells after COVID-19 (dated 2022 in TCRdb). About the study as a whole: The convalescent cohort included six males and four females, with two Hispanic individuals, seven Caucasians, two Asians and one multiracial person. At the TCR clonotype level, an earlier paper using these donors assessed memory CD4+ T cell crossreactivity between SARS-CoV-2 and common cold coronavirus spike proteins. Participants received two doses of either the Pfizer-BioNTech BNT162b2 vaccine (n=8) or the Moderna mRNA-1273 vaccine (n=2). Post-COVID blood samples from convalescent patients were collected a median of around 100 days after diagnosis, with a range of roughly 30 to 170 days. Overlapping spike peptide pools from SARS-CoV-2 and from the common cold coronaviruses HCoV-NL63, HCoV-OC43 and HCoV-229E were used as culture stimuli. Control cultures received a CEFX viral epitope pool as the positive control, an HIV-1 Nef peptide pool as the negative control, or no peptide. The time from the second vaccine dose to post-vaccine blood sampling had a median of roughly 77 days and ranged from about 14 to 241 days. In around 9 COVID-19 convalescent patients and a few infection-naive healthy vaccine recipients, researchers compared the spike-specific CD4+ TCR repertoire from before mRNA vaccination with the repertoire from after. Study-level results and caveats: In convalescent patients, a median around 86% of post-vaccine SARS-CoV-2-reactive clones were detected only after vaccination, and vaccine-specific priming was suggested by this finding. The study included relatively few convalescent patients and did not analyze early timepoints after natural infection. An increase in the median number of SARS-CoV-2-reactive clonotypes from approximately 20 after infection to a few dozen after vaccination was observed, but the change was not found to be significant. Of the vaccine-specific clones found in convalescent patients, nearly all (304 of 307) were mono-reactive for SARS-CoV-2 spike instead of being cross-reactive with common cold coronaviruses.

The treatment or condition label, as the study defines it: approximately 11-day PBMC culture with coronavirus spike peptide pools or control peptides (ViraFEST assay). CD4+ T cells from unexposed donors were collected before the COVID-19 pandemic (2011-2018). The ViraFEST assay, used in the study, expanded antigen-specific T cells with peptide pools and then identified the expanded clonotypes through TCR sequencing. Each well held about 1.8 million PBMCs cultured with around 9 ug/ml peptide pools in IMDM containing around 5.5% human AB serum and 10 IU/ml IL-2. On days 3 and 7, half of the culture medium was replaced with fresh IL-2-containing medium. CD4+ T cells were isolated after less than twelve days of culture through negative selection using the EasySep CD4+ T cell isolation kit. As cell number allowed, CD4+ T cells from unexposed donors were tested for reactivity to SARS-CoV-2 S and N and to four common cold coronavirus spike pools. Ficoll-Paque Plus gradient centrifugation was used to isolate PBMCs from whole blood, and the isolated PBMCs were then either used fresh or cryopreserved at -140C. Triplicate wells were generally used for each culture condition. The leukapheresis product used for the unexposed donors was purchased from a commercial source.

The method behind the library was PCR. TCR sequencing of DNA from cultured CD4+ T cells used the Oncomine TCR Beta short-read assay at the Johns Hopkins FTIC core. Genomic DNA was extracted from the cultured CD4+ T cells with the QIAamp micro DNA kit. Oncomine TCR Beta libraries from cultured CD4+ T cells were pooled using unique dual indexes and sequenced on an Illumina iSeq 100. On the authors' methods: Non-productive sequences were filtered out, and CDR3s that did not start with C, did not end with F or W, or were shorter than 7 amino acids were discarded. The MANAFEST web application identified antigen-specific clonotypes by comparing peptide-stimulated wells against reference wells and other culture wells. To be called positive, a clone needed an FDR below 0.05, an odds ratio above 5, and a productive frequency above 0.1% in at least two of three replicate wells. A clonotype was classed as cross-reactive if the clonotype showed significant expansion both in SARS-CoV-2 spike wells and in at least one common cold coronavirus spike condition. Levenshtein distances (stringdist) and unrooted phylogenetic trees (ape) in R version 3.6.1 were used to assess CDR3 homology. TCRdb reanalyzed the raw reads on its own, using fastp at Q25 for trimming and MiXCR for clone calling, and kept in-frame beta chains. CDR3 protein sequences are deduplicated, and each keeps its most common genes and DNA. TCRdb, not the authors, supplied the V and J calls. The sample data list around 2,600 distinct CDR3 sequences, and 25% to 30% of these were observed just once. The top ten constitute less than 45% of the sample.

What was sequenced was CD4+ T cells from blood, cultured in vitro. The TCR originated in a human donor in good health. The rearrangement combines TRBV28 with TRBJ2-2; 8 bases in the middle match TRBD2. The CDR3 corresponds to CATKTSANTGELFF. The DNA sequence reads TGTGCCACCAAGACTAGCGCTAACACCGGGGAGCTGTTTTTT. With all but the CDR3 taken from the reference TRBV28 and TRBJ2-2 genes, the full variable domain is: DVKVTQSSRYLVKRTGEKVFLECVQDMDHENMFWYRQDPGLGLRLIYFSYDVKMKEKGDIPEGYSVSREKKERFSLILESASTNQTSMYLCATKTSANTGELFFGEGSRLTVL.